A selection of T cell receptor beta chains follows, all from one sample in a study of cytomegalovirus exposure and HLA in healthy donors. Sequencing used immunoSEQ multiplex PCR; TCRdb keeps in-frame clones, though not all of them. The sample carries roughly 100,000 clones, 81% recorded once. Sequencing input: PBMCs. These receptor sequences come from a man aged 35 to 55 in good health and CMV-seropositive. CDR3s include the opening cysteine and the closing phenylalanine or tryptophan. D genes are given only for firm matches. A clone size is listed for some rows: how often the clone was seen (once, few, many), or a class if it is expanded.

v_call	cdr3_length	j_call	clone_size	d_call	cdr3_nt	cdr3_aa
TRBV15	14	TRBJ1-5	.	TRBD1	TGTGCCACCAGCCGCACAGGGGGCGATCAGCCCCAGCATTTT	CATSRTGGDQPQHF
TRBV11-1	13	TRBJ2-1	.	.	TGTGCCAGCACCGGAGGCTCGTACAATGAGCAGTTCTTC	CASTGGSYNEQFF
TRBV19	15	TRBJ2-1	.	TRBD2	TGTGCCAGTAGTACTCTAGCGGGAGTTATGAGTGAGCAGTTCTTC	CASSTLAGVMSEQFF
TRBV27	14	TRBJ1-5	.	TRBD1	TGTGCCAGCAGTTTGAATGAAGGGGGCCCGCCCCAGCATTTT	CASSLNEGGPPQHF
TRBV4-1	16	TRBJ1-2	few	.	TGCGCCAGCAGTGCCGTTGGCACGCTAGACAACTATGGCTACACCTTC	CASSAVGTLDNYGYTF
TRBV6-5	16	TRBJ2-3	.	.	TGTGCCAGCAGTTACCGCGGGGTGGGTGGAACAGATACGCAGTATTTT	CASSYRGVGGTDTQYF
TRBV27	14	TRBJ1-1	.	.	TGTGCCAGCTGGAGGCAGGCTTATGGTGGTGAAGCTTTCTTT	CASWRQAYGGEAFF
TRBV28	17	TRBJ2-1	.	.	TGTGCCAGCAGTTCCCGCCAGGACTCGAGCTCCTACAATGAGCAGTTCTTC	CASSSRQDSSSYNEQFF
TRBV6-1	12	TRBJ2-1	.	.	TGTGCCAGCAGTGAGAGGTACAATGAGCAGTTCTTC	CASSERYNEQFF
TRBV5-5	20	TRBJ2-7	.	.	TGTGCCAGCAGCTTGAGATTGGTCATCGGAACAAACAGGGCCACCTACGAGCAGTACTTC	CASSLRLVIGTNRATYEQYF
TRBV7-2	15	TRBJ2-7	once	TRBD1	TGTGCCAGCAGCCGGACAGGGGGAGCACCCTACGAGCAGTACTTC	CASSRTGGAPYEQYF
TRBV29-1	14	TRBJ1-3	.	.	TGCAGCGTTGACGACAGTCTAGCTGGAAACACCATATATTTT	CSVDDSLAGNTIYF
TRBV27	21	TRBJ2-7	.	TRBD2	TGTGCCAGCAGTCCACGTTGGGTAGCGGGAGATGGATACCGTGGGTCCTACGAGCAGTACTTC	CASSPRWVAGDGYRGSYEQYF
TRBV6-5	14	TRBJ1-1	few	TRBD1	TGTGCCAGCAGTTTAACAGGGGACGCCACTGAAGCTTTCTTT	CASSLTGDATEAFF
TRBV18	14	TRBJ2-7	.	.	TGTGCCAGCTCCCCAAGGGGGGGTCCCTACGAGCAGTACTTC	CASSPRGGPYEQYF
TRBV5-4	15	TRBJ1-4	.	.	TGTGCCAGCAGCCCCTCATTCGGGACTAATGAAAAACTGTTTTTT	CASSPSFGTNEKLFF
TRBV28	11	TRBJ1-2	.	.	TGTGCCAGCAGCGAGGGCACCGGCTACACCTTC	CASSEGTGYTF
TRBV15	14	TRBJ2-7	.	TRBD1	TGTGCCACCAGCAGAGGGGGGACAGAGTACGAGCAGTACTTC	CATSRGGTEYEQYF
TRBV7-9	14	TRBJ1-3	once	.	TGTGCCAGCAGCATCGAGAGCTCTGGAAACACCATATATTTT	CASSIESSGNTIYF
TRBV5-4	14	TRBJ1-1	.	TRBD1	TGTGCCAGCAGGGGACAGGGGATGAACACTGAAGCTTTCTTT	CASRGQGMNTEAFF
TRBV6-5	15	TRBJ2-1	.	.	TGTGCCAGCAGTTACGTGTCAGGGTCCTACAATGAGCAGTTCTTC	CASSYVSGSYNEQFF
TRBV27	17	TRBJ1-2	.	TRBD1	TGTGCCAGCAGTTTAATTTACTCCGGGACAGGGGATGATGGCTACACCTTC	CASSLIYSGTGDDGYTF
TRBV6-7	19	TRBJ2-7	.	TRBD2	TGTGCCAGCAAAAATATGTGGGTCCCCTGGGAGGGAGGCACCTACGAGCAGTACTTC	CASKNMWVPWEGGTYEQYF
TRBV5-1	18	TRBJ2-7	.	.	TGCGCCAGCAGCCCCGGGACAGGGCCGACTAGCGGACCTTACGAGCAGTACTTC	CASSPGTGPTSGPYEQYF
TRBV5-1	14	TRBJ1-2	.	.	TGCGCCAGCAGCTTGGGACAGACCGACTATGGCTACACCTTC	CASSLGQTDYGYTF
TRBV4-1	13	TRBJ1-3	.	TRBD1	TGCGCCAGCAGCCACACAGGGGGCAACACCATATATTTT	CASSHTGGNTIYF
TRBV7-2	15	TRBJ2-7	.	.	TGTGCCAGCAGCCTCGGACAGGGAGGGTCCTACGAGCAGTACTTC	CASSLGQGGSYEQYF
TRBV6-1	11	TRBJ2-7	.	.	TGTGCCAGCAGTGACTTCTACGAGCAGTACTTC	CASSDFYEQYF